The 5 T cell receptor beta chains below all came from one sample that was sequenced in a study of blood T cell repertoires in COVID-19. TCRdb's table, derived via immunoSEQ multiplex PCR, lists solely in-frame clones and lacks some. The sample contains over 200,000 clones, approximately 81% of which appear only once. Material: PBMCs or T cells enriched from blood (not recorded which). The origin of the receptors is a woman aged 50 to 65 with acute COVID-19.

The chain joins TRBV7-2 to TRBJ2-1; TRBD2 is a possible D gene (6 bases). Per germline, CDR1 SGHTA and CDR2 FQGNSA. V was trimmed by 5 bases and J by 7 bases, leaving 24 bases between them. The CDR3 runs 17 residues. The CDR3 region is CASSQGIRRGRGNEQFF. DNA for the CDR3: TGTGCCAGCAGCCAGGGTATCCGGCGGGGTCGAGGGAATGAGCAGTTCTTC.

This chain uses TRBV28 with TRBJ2-2; perhaps TRBD1 as D (6 bases). V lost 2 bases and J 0 bases, leaving 10 bases between the germline ends. Per the germline V gene, CDR1 is MDHEN and CDR2 is SYDVKM. The CDR3 contains 16 residues. CDR3 DNA: TGTGCCAGCAGTTTAGCCCGGACAGCGAACACCGGGGAGCTGTTTTTT. Translation: CASSLARTANTGELFF.

The genes are TRBV15 and TRBJ2-1; maybe TRBD2 (5 bases). CDR1 and CDR2 from the germline V gene are LNHNV and YYDKDF (reference sequence). CDR3 length: 16 residues. Trimming shortened V by 4 bases and J by 0 bases, and 13 bases separated the two germline ends. CDR3 protein: CATSIPSLSSYNEQFF. The CDR3 DNA reads as TGTGCCACCAGCATACCTAGCCTGTCCTCCTACAATGAGCAGTTCTTC.

The chain recombines TRBV6-5 with TRBJ2-5, with TRBD1 identical over 8 bases. This CDR3 region has 14 residues. V shed 6 bases, J shed 5 bases, and the junction held 8 bases outside the gene matches. Germline lookup yields CDR1 MNHEY and CDR2 SVGAGI. CDR3: CASRAGGTWETQYF. The CDR3 bases are TGTGCCAGCAGGGCAGGGGGCACTTGGGAGACCCAGTACTTC.

This chain uses TRBV2 with TRBJ1-1, with 8 nucleotides matching TRBD1. There are 13 residues in the CDR3. With 6 bases clipped from V and 8 bases from J, the junction kept 8 bases outside the gene matches. Germline V CDR1 and CDR2: SNHLY, FYNNEI. CDR3 sequence: CASSETRDREAFF. CDR3 nucleotides: TGTGCCAGCAGCGAAACCAGGGACAGGGAAGCTTTCTTT. Drawing the rest from reference TRBV2 and TRBJ1-1, the complete variable domain is EPEVTQTPSHQVTQMGQEVILRCVPISNHLYFYWYRQILGQKVEFLVSFYNNEISEKSEIFDDQFSVERPDGSNFTLKIRSTKLEDSAMYFCASSETRDREAFFGQGTRLTVV.